The clone carrying this TCR beta chain was detected a few times. Antigen unknown. The entry originates in a study of T cell repertoires in cytomegalovirus infection. The wider study: Public signatures in TCR beta pointed to CMV infection and matching HLA type. The study, taken as a whole, reports: Carriage of CMV together with the relevant HLA was identifiable through cumulative public TCR beta family frequency. Predominance within the ex vivo response was attributable to HLA-C-restricted CMV-specific TCR beta clonotypes.

Via MiXCR, TCRdb re-called the reads, giving one row per CDR3 protein. Of hundreds of thousands of distinct CDR3 sequences in the sample, 30% to 40% were seen once. Sequences were derived from cultured CD8+ T cells from PBMCs, sampled from culture after CMV antigen stimulation. This receptor was taken from a human donor in good health (CMV status not recorded). Some clones in this sample may be carry-over from other donors' samples.

The CDR3 protein is CATSTTSGAKQRDTQYF. Here the CDR3 DNA reads TGTGCCACCAGCACGACTAGCGGGGCGAAGCAGAGAGATACGCAGTATTTT. The chain combines TRBV15 with TRBJ2-3; 11 nucleotides line up with TRBD2. Germline CDR1 and CDR2: LNHNV and YYDKDF (reference sequence). V lost 4 bases and J lost 5; bases outside the gene matches: 11. This CDR3 contains 17 residues.